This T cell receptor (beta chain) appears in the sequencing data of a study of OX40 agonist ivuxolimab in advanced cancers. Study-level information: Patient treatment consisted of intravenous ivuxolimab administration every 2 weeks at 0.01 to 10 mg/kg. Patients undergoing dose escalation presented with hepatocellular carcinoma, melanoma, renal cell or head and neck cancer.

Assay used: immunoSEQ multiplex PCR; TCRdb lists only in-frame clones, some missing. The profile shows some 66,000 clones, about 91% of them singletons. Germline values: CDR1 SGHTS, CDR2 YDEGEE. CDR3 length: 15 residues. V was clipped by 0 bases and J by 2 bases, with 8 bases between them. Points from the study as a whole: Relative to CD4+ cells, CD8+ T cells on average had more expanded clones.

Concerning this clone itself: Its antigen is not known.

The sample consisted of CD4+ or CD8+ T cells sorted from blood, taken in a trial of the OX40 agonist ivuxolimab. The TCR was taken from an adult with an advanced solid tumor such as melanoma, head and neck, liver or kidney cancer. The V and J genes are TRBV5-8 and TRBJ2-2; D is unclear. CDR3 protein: CASSLGGVNTGELFF. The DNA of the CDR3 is TGTGCCAGCAGCTTGGGGGGTGTAAACACCGGGGAGCTGTTTTTT.